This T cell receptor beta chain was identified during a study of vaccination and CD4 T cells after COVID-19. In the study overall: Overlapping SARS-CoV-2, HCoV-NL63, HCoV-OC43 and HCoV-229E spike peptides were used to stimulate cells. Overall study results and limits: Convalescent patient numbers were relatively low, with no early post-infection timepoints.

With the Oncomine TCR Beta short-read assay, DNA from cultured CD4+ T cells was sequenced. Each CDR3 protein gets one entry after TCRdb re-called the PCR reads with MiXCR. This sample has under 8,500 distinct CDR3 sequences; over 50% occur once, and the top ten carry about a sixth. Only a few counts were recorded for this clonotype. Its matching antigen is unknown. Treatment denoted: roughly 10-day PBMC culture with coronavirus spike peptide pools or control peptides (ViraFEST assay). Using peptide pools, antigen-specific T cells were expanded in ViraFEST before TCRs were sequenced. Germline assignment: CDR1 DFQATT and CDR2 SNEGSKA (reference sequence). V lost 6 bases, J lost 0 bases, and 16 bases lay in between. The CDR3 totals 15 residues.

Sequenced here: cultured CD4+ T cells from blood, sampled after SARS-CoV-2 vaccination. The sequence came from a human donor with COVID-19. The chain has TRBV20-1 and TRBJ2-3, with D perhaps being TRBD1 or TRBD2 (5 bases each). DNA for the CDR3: TGCAGTGCAGCGAGGGGTGGGGCTAGCACAGATACGCAGTATTTT. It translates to CSAARGGASTDTQYF.